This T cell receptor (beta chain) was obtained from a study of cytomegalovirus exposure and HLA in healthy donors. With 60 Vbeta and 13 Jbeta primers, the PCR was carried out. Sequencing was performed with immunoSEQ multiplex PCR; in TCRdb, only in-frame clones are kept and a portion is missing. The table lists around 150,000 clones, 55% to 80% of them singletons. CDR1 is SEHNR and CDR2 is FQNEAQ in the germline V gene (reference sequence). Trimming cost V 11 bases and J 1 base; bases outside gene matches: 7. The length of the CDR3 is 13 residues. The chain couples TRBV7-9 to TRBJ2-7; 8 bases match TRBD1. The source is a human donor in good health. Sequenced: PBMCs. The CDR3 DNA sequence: TGTGCCGGACAGGGTCCCCCTTCCTACGAGCAGTACTTC. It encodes CAGQGPPSYEQYF.